A selection of T cell receptor beta chains follows, all from one sample in a study of OX40 agonist ivuxolimab in advanced cancers. Only in-frame clones appear in the TCRdb table, and some are missing; sequencing was by immunoSEQ multiplex PCR. The sample holds 59,000 or so clones; 87% are singletons and the top ten take 0.37%. The starting material was CD4+ or CD8+ T cells sorted from blood, obtained in a trial of the OX40 agonist ivuxolimab. The receptors shown here come from an adult with an advanced solid tumor such as melanoma, head and neck, liver or kidney cancer. The CDR3 runs from the conserved cysteine through the conserved F or W. Fields, in order: clone size, J gene, V gene, D gene, CDR3 DNA, CDR3 protein. A D gene is named only where the DNA matches it firmly. Rows may omit the clone size; those that give it use once, few, many or a size class.

>NA|TRBJ1-2|TRBV23-1|NA
TGCGCCAGCAGAGCGTGTCAGGGCTACACCTTC
CASRACQGYTF
>NA|TRBJ2-1|TRBV7-2|TRBD1
TGTGCCAGCAGCTTCGGGACAGGCTCCTACAATGAGCAGTTCTTC
CASSFGTGSYNEQFF
>NA|TRBJ1-2|TRBV6-6|NA
TGTGCCAGCAAACAGAACTATGGCTACACCTTC
CASKQNYGYTF
>NA|TRBJ2-1|TRBV7-8|TRBD2
TGTGCCAGCAGCTTCAGCGGGGGGGCCTACAATGAGCAGTTCTTC
CASSFSGGAYNEQFF
>NA|TRBJ2-2|TRBV7-2|TRBD1
TGTGCCAGCAGCTTGAACAGGGGGCCGGGGACCGGGGAGCTGTTTTTT
CASSLNRGPGTGELFF
>NA|TRBJ2-7|TRBV15|NA
TGTGCCACCAGCAGAAATCGGGGAATTTTTAGGATCGAGCAGTACTTC
CATSRNRGIFRIEQYF
>NA|TRBJ2-1|TRBV2|NA
TGTGCCAGCAGCTCACAGGGTTCCAATGAGCAGTTCTTC
CASSSQGSNEQFF
>NA|TRBJ2-1|TRBV6-5|TRBD2
TGTGCCAGCAGTTACTCCAGAGTTCTAGCGGACAATGAGCAGTTCTTC
CASSYSRVLADNEQFF
>NA|TRBJ1-3|TRBV5-1|NA
TGCGCCAGCAGCTTGGTAGGACGGCTCTCTGGAAACACCATATATTTT
CASSLVGRLSGNTIYF
>once|TRBJ1-2|TRBV9|TRBD1
TGTGCCAGCAGCGTAGATACCAGGGGGCCTGGGGATGGCTACACCTTC
CASSVDTRGPGDGYTF